What follows describes a single T cell receptor (beta chain). Followed longitudinally, the Seattle patients had been enrolled during active infection. The V gene end was trimmed by 2 bases and the J gene end by 2 bases; junction bases not matched to a gene: 8. The CDR3 extends over 16 amino acids. This specimen belongs to a study of blood T cell repertoires in COVID-19. Study context: Material from acute and convalescent COVID-19 was sourced from the United States, Italy and Spain. The cDNA or gDNA used as material had been derived from T cells, B-cell-depleted T cells, or PBMCs.

Under the authors' procedure: From reference gene primer amplification, estimates of nucleated cell counts were derived. The repertoire was sequenced with immunoSEQ multiplex PCR; TCRdb's copy has only in-frame clones and lacks some. The V and J calls and clone size are taken from that table; D and trimming were inferred from the DNA. The data contain 200,000 to 250,000 clones, approximately 85% of them seen just once; the ten biggest clones take up approximately 5.2%. The origin of this receptor is a woman aged 70-85 years with COVID-19, enrolled during active disease. Input material: peripheral blood. The V call is TRBV5-7, the J call TRBJ1-2; 8 bases align to TRBD1. TRBV5-7 is an ORF, and what it does is uncertain. The CDR3 nucleotides read TGTGCCAGCAGCTTCGCGCCTCGACAGGGGAACTATGGCTACACCTTC. It specifies CASSFAPRQGNYGYTF.